A few counts support the clone carrying this T cell receptor (beta chain). The data originate from a study of early T cells in non-severe SARS-CoV-2 infection. Per the germline V gene, CDR1 is DFQATT and CDR2 is SNEGSKA (reference sequence). V was clipped by 4 bases and J by 6 bases, with 10 bases between them. The CDR3 has 11 amino acids. MiXCR, run by TCRdb on the 5' RACE reads, gives a single entry per CDR3 protein. The sample shows fewer than 70,000 distinct CDR3 sequences, roughly 4.9% of them seen only once. The J gene is TRBJ2-7, the V gene TRBV20-1; possible D gene TRBD1, 5 bases. The sequence came from an adult who was a healthcare worker with PCR-confirmed SARS-CoV-2 infection or an uninfected control (not recorded which). The donor label of this sample is uncertain. This material consisted of whole blood, taken at baseline. The CDR3 DNA reads TGCAGTGCTAAGGCAGGGCTCGAGCAGTACTTC. Protein sequence: CSAKAGLEQYF.